Listed below are T cell receptor beta chains from one sample, sequenced in a study of cytomegalovirus exposure and HLA in healthy donors. The repertoire was sequenced with immunoSEQ multiplex PCR; TCRdb's copy has only in-frame clones and lacks some. In the table there are fewer than 200,000 clones, 85% of which are singletons. Specimen: PBMCs. These receptors all come from a man in his late teens or twenties in good health and CMV-seropositive. CDR3s include the opening cysteine and the closing phenylalanine or tryptophan. D genes are given only for firm matches. Rows may omit the clone size; those that give it use once, few, many or a size class.

CDR3aa,CDR3nt,abundance,j_gene,d_gene,v_gene,len
CASSPDGGPREQYF,TGTGCCAGCAGCCCGGACGGGGGGCCTCGCGAGCAGTACTTC,NA,TRBJ2-7,NA,TRBV5-6,14
CASSEQGVKETQYF,TGTGCCAGCAGTGAACAGGGTGTGAAGGAGACCCAGTACTTC,NA,TRBJ2-5,NA,TRBV7-2,14
CASSREAGSYGYTF,TGCGCCAGCAGCCGAGAGGCAGGGTCCTATGGCTACACCTTC,NA,TRBJ1-2,NA,TRBV5-1,14
CASSYRTGSHYGYTF,TGTGCCAGCAGTTACCGGACAGGGTCTCACTATGGCTACACCTTC,NA,TRBJ1-2,TRBD1,TRBV6-5,15
CATGGTSPRGQYF,TGTGCCACCGGGGGGACTAGCCCACGGGGGCAGTACTTC,NA,TRBJ2-7,TRBD2,TRBV18,13
CASKGTSGGVLNEQFF,TGCGCCAGCAAAGGGACTAGCGGGGGGGTACTGAATGAGCAGTTCTTC,once,TRBJ2-1,TRBD2,TRBV10-2,16
CASSLVPTEIPYEQYF,TGCGCCAGCAGCTTGGTGCCGACGGAGATCCCCTACGAGCAGTACTTC,NA,TRBJ2-7,NA,TRBV5-1,16
CASSLTSTDTQYF,TGCGCCAGCAGCTTGACTAGCACAGATACGCAGTATTTT,NA,TRBJ2-3,NA,TRBV5-1,13
CASSLHGMSPGELFF,TGCGCCAGCAGCTTGCACGGGATGAGTCCCGGGGAGCTGTTTTTT,NA,TRBJ2-2,NA,TRBV5-1,15
CASSLSSEGASGANVLTF,TGTGCCAGCAGCTTAAGCTCGGAGGGGGCGAGTGGGGCCAACGTCCTGACTTTC,NA,TRBJ2-6,NA,TRBV7-9,18
CASSARLAGAYEQYF,TGTGCCAGCAGCGCGAGGTTAGCGGGGGCCTACGAGCAGTACTTC,few,TRBJ2-7,TRBD2,TRBV7-9,15
CASSPDLRGGYTF,TGTGCCAGTAGTCCCGACTTACGCGGTGGCTACACCTTC,NA,TRBJ1-2,NA,TRBV19,13
CASSDMGGYEKLFF,TGTGCCAGCAGCGACATGGGGGGGTACGAAAAACTGTTTTTT,NA,TRBJ1-4,NA,TRBV6-1,14
CSVERGYNEQFF,TGCAGCGTTGAACGGGGCTACAATGAGCAGTTCTTC,NA,TRBJ2-1,NA,TRBV29-1,12
CASSLSSSGNTGELFF,TGTGCCAGCAGCTTAAGTTCTAGCGGAAACACCGGGGAGCTGTTTTTT,once,TRBJ2-2,TRBD2,TRBV7-3,16
CASSSFKQDRGTEAFF,TGTGCCAGCAGCTCCTTCAAGCAGGACAGGGGCACTGAAGCTTTCTTT,NA,TRBJ1-1,TRBD1,TRBV11-2,16
CASSLGGSNEQFF,TGCGCCAGCAGCTTGGGTGGGAGTAATGAGCAGTTCTTC,NA,TRBJ2-1,NA,TRBV5-1,13
CASSEAGLTTDTQYF,TGTGCCAGCAGTGAGGCGGGACTCACCACAGATACGCAGTATTTT,NA,TRBJ2-3,NA,TRBV2,15
CASSPSRSGGADEQFF,TGTGCCAGCAGCCCGTCGAGAAGCGGGGGGGCCGATGAGCAGTTCTTC,NA,TRBJ2-1,TRBD2,TRBV9,16
CASSIEGRAYEQYF,TGTGCCAGTAGTATAGAGGGCAGGGCCTACGAGCAGTACTTC,NA,TRBJ2-7,NA,TRBV19,14
CASSFSGVGGYTF,TGTGCCAGCAGCTTCTCAGGGGTTGGAGGCTACACCTTC,few,TRBJ1-2,NA,TRBV5-4,13
CASSSQRGVAGELFF,TGCGCCAGCAGCTCCCAGCGCGGGGTGGCCGGGGAGCTGTTTTTT,NA,TRBJ2-2,NA,TRBV4-3,15
CASKGQGSGDGYTF,TGTGCCAGCAAGGGTCAGGGGTCCGGGGATGGCTACACCTTC,NA,TRBJ1-2,NA,TRBV2,14
CASSPRTGGNLESPLHF,TGTGCCAGCAGCCCTAGGACAGGGGGCAATTTAGAATCACCCCTCCACTTT,once,TRBJ1-6,TRBD1,TRBV7-9,17
CASSPQQYPNEKLFF,TGTGCCAGCAGTCCACAACAGTATCCCAATGAAAAACTGTTTTTT,few,TRBJ1-4,NA,TRBV6-5,15
CASSSDRASTFSGANGLTF,TGTGCCAGCAGCTCGGACAGGGCGAGTACCTTCTCTGGGGCCAACGGCCTGACTTTC,NA,TRBJ2-6,TRBD1,TRBV5-6,19
CASSLGLGFGNEQFF,TGTGCCAGCAGTTTAGGACTGGGGTTCGGCAATGAGCAGTTCTTC,NA,TRBJ2-1,NA,TRBV27,15
CASSEGGNIDEKLFF,TGTGCCAGCAGCGAGGGGGGGAATATCGATGAAAAACTGTTTTTT,NA,TRBJ1-4,NA,TRBV9,15
CASRGRMNTEAFF,TGCGCCAGCAGGGGCAGAATGAACACTGAAGCTTTCTTT,once,TRBJ1-1,NA,TRBV10-2,13
CASSRGQGAETQYF,TGCGCCAGCAGCAGGGGACAGGGGGCAGAGACCCAGTACTTC,NA,TRBJ2-5,TRBD1,TRBV5-1,14
CASSPAGDTQYF,TGTGCCAGCAGCCCTGCAGGAGATACGCAGTATTTT,NA,TRBJ2-3,NA,TRBV4-2,12
CASSSAGTGWTYEQYF,TGTGCCAGCAGTTCGGCCGGGACAGGGTGGACGTACGAGCAGTACTTC,NA,TRBJ2-7,TRBD1,TRBV27,16
CASTTGTGSTEAFF,TGTGCCAGCACTACCGGGACAGGATCCACTGAAGCTTTCTTT,NA,TRBJ1-1,TRBD1,TRBV6-5,14
CASSWPRGGAGGPETQYF,TGTGCCAGCAGTTGGCCCAGGGGCGGAGCGGGGGGGCCTGAGACCCAGTACTTC,NA,TRBJ2-5,TRBD2,TRBV7-2,18
CASSLAGGSYEQYF,TGTGCCAGCAGCTTAGCGGGGGGATCCTACGAGCAGTACTTC,NA,TRBJ2-7,NA,TRBV7-9,14
CASSLGGENYGYTF,TGTGCCAGCAGCTTGGGGGGGGAGAACTATGGCTACACCTTC,NA,TRBJ1-2,NA,TRBV7-2,14
CASLPGQGINEQFF,TGTGCCAGCCTGCCGGGACAGGGGATCAATGAGCAGTTCTTC,NA,TRBJ2-1,TRBD1,TRBV6-1,14
CASSVETRTEDYGYTF,TGTGCCAGCAGCGTGGAAACGCGGACAGAAGACTATGGCTACACCTTC,NA,TRBJ1-2,NA,TRBV5-5,16
CASSDAAGTALGNQPQHF,TGTGCCAGCAGCGATGCTGCCGGGACAGCCTTGGGCAATCAGCCCCAGCATTTT,NA,TRBJ1-5,TRBD1,TRBV7-9,18
CSVEPQEYYGYTF,TGCAGCGTTGAACCACAGGAATACTATGGCTACACCTTC,NA,TRBJ1-2,NA,TRBV29-1,13
CATSGGQLGTEAFF,TGTGCCACCAGCGGGGGACAGCTGGGCACTGAAGCTTTCTTT,many,TRBJ1-1,TRBD1,TRBV15,14
CASSQATGTDEQYF,TGCGCCAGCAGCCAGGCAACCGGGACAGACGAGCAGTACTTC,NA,TRBJ2-7,TRBD1,TRBV4-1,14
CASSPLGGSSSYEQYF,TGTGCCAGCAGCCCATTGGGCGGGAGCAGCTCCTACGAGCAGTACTTC,once,TRBJ2-7,TRBD2,TRBV7-2,16
CASSPGQQTYEQYF,TGCGCCAGCAGCCCGGGACAGCAAACCTACGAGCAGTACTTC,NA,TRBJ2-7,TRBD1,TRBV5-1,14
CASSYLPTGLSGEQYF,TGTGCCAGCAGTTACCTCCCGACAGGGTTATCTGGCGAGCAGTACTTC,NA,TRBJ2-7,TRBD1,TRBV6-5,16
CASSLDSGGTQYF,TGTGCCAGCTCCCTGGACAGCGGGGGAACGCAGTATTTT,once,TRBJ2-3,TRBD2,TRBV18,13
CASSLSPTGYYGYTF,TGTGCCAGCAGTTTATCGCCCACAGGCTACTATGGCTACACCTTC,NA,TRBJ1-2,NA,TRBV27,15
CASSFNRNTEAFF,TGTGCCAGCAGCTTTAACAGGAACACTGAAGCTTTCTTT,NA,TRBJ1-1,NA,TRBV7-9,13
CSVGEFSGGLKETQYF,TGCAGCGTGGGGGAGTTTAGCGGGGGGTTGAAAGAGACCCAGTACTTC,NA,TRBJ2-5,TRBD2,TRBV29-1,16
CASSGLRGANEKLFF,TGTGCCAGCAGTGGGCTGCGGGGTGCAAATGAAAAACTGTTTTTT,NA,TRBJ1-4,NA,TRBV6-1,15
CATSRDLEAGAVDGELFF,TGTGCCACCAGCAGAGATCTGGAGGCAGGGGCGGTTGACGGGGAGCTGTTTTTT,NA,TRBJ2-2,NA,TRBV15,18
CASSEAARGRGGMNTEAFF,TGTGCCAGCAGTGAAGCGGCGAGGGGTAGGGGGGGGATGAACACTGAAGCTTTCTTT,NA,TRBJ1-1,NA,TRBV6-1,19
CAISETPGTGVMYEQYF,TGTGCCATCAGTGAAACTCCCGGGACAGGGGTCATGTACGAGCAGTACTTC,NA,TRBJ2-7,TRBD1,TRBV10-3,17
CASSLVRDRVWGEQYF,TGTGCCAGCAGTTTGGTGCGGGACAGGGTCTGGGGCGAGCAGTACTTC,once,TRBJ2-7,TRBD1,TRBV5-6,16
CASSQDWGGGQPQHF,TGTGCCAGCAGCCAAGATTGGGGAGGAGGTCAGCCCCAGCATTTT,NA,TRBJ1-5,NA,TRBV4-2,15
CASSKGVNEQFF,TGTGCCAGTAGTAAAGGGGTCAATGAGCAGTTCTTC,once,TRBJ2-1,NA,TRBV19,12